The next 3 T cell receptor beta chains were all read from a single sample in a study of radiotherapy plus CTLA-4 blockade in lung cancer. Clones were sequenced by immunoSEQ multiplex PCR, and TCRdb holds only the in-frame ones, with some missing. The sample contains around 40,000 clones, about 86% of which appear only once. Sample: peripheral blood, taken from a patient treated with radiotherapy plus ipilimumab. These receptors all come from a human donor with non-small cell lung cancer whose response to radiotherapy plus ipilimumab could not be evaluated.

Only one count was recorded for this clone. This sequence joins TRBV5-1 and TRBJ2-4; 7 bases are shared with TRBD1. Germline lookup yields CDR1 SGHRS and CDR2 YFSETQ. V dropped 4 bases and J dropped 2; count of bases not matched to a gene: 6. The CDR3 runs to 15 residues. The CDR3 DNA reads as TGCGCCAGCAGCCAAGCGGACAGGTCCAAAAACATTCAGTACTTC. Translation: CASSQADRSKNIQYF.

V usage is TRBV4-3 and J usage is TRBJ1-2; D possibly corresponds to TRBD1 (6 bases). This CDR3 spans 14 amino acids. From germline, CDR1 is LGHNA and CDR2 YSLEER. The V gene lost 2 bases and the J gene lost 8 bases, with 15 bases spanning the gap. CDR3 protein: CASSQTWTVGGYTF. Written as DNA, the CDR3 is TGCGCCAGCAGCCAAACATGGACAGTGGGCGGCTACACCTTC.

The rearrangement joins TRBV6-1 to TRBJ1-2, with TRBD1 matching over 8 bases. With V trimmed by 5 bases and J by 1 base, 6 bases remained unmatched. Germline CDR1 and CDR2: MNHNS and SASEGT. The CDR3 has 15 amino acids. DNA for the CDR3: TGTGCCAGCAGTCACGGGACAGGACTTAACTATGGCTACACCTTC. Protein: CASSHGTGLNYGYTF.